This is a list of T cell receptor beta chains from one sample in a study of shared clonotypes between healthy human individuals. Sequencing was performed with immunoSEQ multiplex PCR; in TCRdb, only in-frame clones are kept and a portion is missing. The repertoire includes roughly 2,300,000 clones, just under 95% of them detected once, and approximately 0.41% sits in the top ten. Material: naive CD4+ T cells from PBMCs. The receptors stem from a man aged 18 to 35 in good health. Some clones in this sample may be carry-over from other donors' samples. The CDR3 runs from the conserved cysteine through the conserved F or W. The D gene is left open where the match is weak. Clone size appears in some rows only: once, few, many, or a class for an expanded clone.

CASSLLNPGDAFF | TGTGCCAGCAGCTTATTAAACCCAGGGGACGCTTTCTTT | 13 | TRBV7-2 | . | . | TRBJ1-1
CASAGGPGETQYF | TGTGCCAGCGCGGGAGGGCCGGGGGAGACCCAGTACTTC | 13 | TRBV6-5 | TRBD2 | . | TRBJ2-5
CASSSRSNTEAFF | TGTGCCAGCAGTTCGCGATCGAACACTGAAGCTTTCTTT | 13 | TRBV6-6 | . | . | TRBJ1-1
CASSSDSYSGNTIYF | TGTGCCAGCAGCTCGGACAGCTACTCTGGAAACACCATATATTTT | 15 | TRBV11-3 | . | . | TRBJ1-3
CASSLAPVTGETQYF | TGCGCCAGCAGCTTGGCACCGGTCACAGGAGAGACCCAGTACTTC | 15 | TRBV5-1 | . | . | TRBJ2-5
CASSVQGDYNEQFF | TGTGCCAGCAGTGTACAGGGAGACTACAATGAGCAGTTCTTC | 14 | TRBV6-1 | . | . | TRBJ2-1
CASSSGQGKRYEQYF | TGCGCCAGCAGCTCAGGACAGGGGAAGCGCTACGAGCAGTACTTC | 15 | TRBV5-1 | TRBD1 | . | TRBJ2-7
CASRLATGELFF | TGTGCCAGCAGGTTGGCCACCGGGGAGCTGTTTTTT | 12 | TRBV28 | . | . | TRBJ2-2
CASSLQNPSSYNEQFF | TGTGCCAGCTCACTACAGAACCCGAGCTCCTACAATGAGCAGTTCTTC | 16 | TRBV18 | . | . | TRBJ2-1
CASSGSGPYNEQFF | TGTGCCAGCAGCGGTAGCGGACCCTACAATGAGCAGTTCTTC | 14 | TRBV7-8 | . | . | TRBJ2-1
CAWSGGMRAGRYEQYF | TGTGCCTGGAGTGGTGGTATGCGGGCAGGGAGATACGAGCAGTACTTC | 16 | TRBV30 | . | . | TRBJ2-7
CASSRQGYYGYTF | TGCGCCAGCAGCCGGCAAGGGTACTATGGCTACACCTTC | 13 | TRBV4-3 | . | . | TRBJ1-2
CASSLGQNYGYTF | TGTGCCAGCAGCCTTGGACAGAACTATGGCTACACCTTC | 13 | TRBV13 | . | . | TRBJ1-2
CASSPQWLNTGELFF | TGTGCCAGCAGTCCCCAATGGTTGAACACCGGGGAGCTGTTTTTT | 15 | TRBV2 | . | . | TRBJ2-2
CAGPLYDSGANVLTF | TGCGCCGGGCCTCTTTATGACTCTGGGGCCAACGTCCTGACTTTC | 15 | TRBV7-9 | . | . | TRBJ2-6
CASSSVGDGTGELFF | TGCGCCAGCAGCTCCGTGGGGGACGGCACCGGGGAGCTGTTTTTT | 15 | TRBV5-1 | . | . | TRBJ2-2
CANGNRGSHQETQYF | TGTGCCAACGGGAACAGGGGGTCCCACCAAGAGACCCAGTACTTC | 15 | TRBV6-1 | TRBD1 | . | TRBJ2-5
CASSLRDKKYF | TGTGCCAGCAGTCTCCGGGACAAGAAGTACTTC | 11 | TRBV28 | . | . | TRBJ2-5
CASSGLAVGETQYF | TGTGCCAGCTCGGGACTAGCGGTAGGAGAGACCCAGTACTTC | 14 | TRBV5-6 | TRBD2 | . | TRBJ2-5
CASIPPGTGGTYEQYF | TGTGCCAGCATCCCGCCCGGGACAGGGGGCACCTACGAGCAGTACTTC | 16 | TRBV28 | TRBD1 | . | TRBJ2-7
CASSPASGRTGELFF | TGTGCCAGCAGCCCCGCTAGCGGGAGAACCGGGGAGCTGTTTTTT | 15 | TRBV7-2 | TRBD2 | once | TRBJ2-2
CAWGEGLFSNQPQHF | TGTGCCTGGGGGGAAGGACTCTTCAGCAATCAGCCCCAGCATTTT | 15 | TRBV30 | . | few | TRBJ1-5
CASSRDIGDTQYF | TGCGCCAGCAGCCGAGACATTGGAGATACGCAGTATTTT | 13 | TRBV4-3 | . | . | TRBJ2-3
CASSLVWGGGTEAFF | TGTGCCAGCAGCTTAGTGTGGGGAGGCGGCACTGAAGCTTTCTTT | 15 | TRBV7-3 | . | . | TRBJ1-1
CASSYSRRVEGEQYF | TGTGCCAGCAGTTACTCGAGAAGGGTCGAAGGCGAGCAGTACTTC | 15 | TRBV6-5 | . | . | TRBJ2-7
CAIKPSGSRTDTQYF | TGTGCCATCAAACCTAGCGGGAGTCGGACAGATACGCAGTATTTT | 15 | TRBV10-3 | TRBD2 | . | TRBJ2-3
CSGNIPYEQYF | TGCAGCGGGAATATCCCCTACGAGCAGTACTTC | 11 | TRBV19 | TRBD2 | once | TRBJ2-7
CARSCDQAGTEAFF | TGTGCCAGAAGCTGTGACCAGGCGGGGACTGAAGCTTTCTTT | 14 | TRBV5-3 | . | . | TRBJ1-1
CSVSGPYEQYF | TGCAGTGTTTCGGGGCCCTACGAGCAGTACTTC | 11 | TRBV20-1 | . | . | TRBJ2-7
CASSGHSGIPSVGQYF | TGTGCCAGCAGTGGGCATAGCGGGATTCCTTCTGTGGGGCAGTACTTC | 16 | TRBV6-1 | TRBD2 | . | TRBJ2-7
CASSLGRAGWSYNEQFF | TGTGCCAGCAGCTTAGGCCGGGCAGGGTGGTCCTACAATGAGCAGTTCTTC | 17 | TRBV13 | . | . | TRBJ2-1
CASSLVVSGANVLTF | TGCGCCAGCAGCTTGGTGGTTTCTGGGGCCAACGTCCTGACTTTC | 15 | TRBV5-1 | . | . | TRBJ2-6
CASGQSYEQYF | TGTGCCAGCGGACAGAGCTACGAGCAGTACTTC | 11 | TRBV14 | . | . | TRBJ2-7
CASSLSDRGKTEAFF | TGTGCCAGCAGCCTTTCCGACAGGGGGAAAACTGAAGCTTTCTTT | 15 | TRBV7-3 | TRBD1 | . | TRBJ1-1
CAWSPGPGYGYTF | TGTGCCTGGAGTCCGGGGCCGGGCTATGGCTACACCTTC | 13 | TRBV30 | . | . | TRBJ1-2
CASSAQGSTGELFF | TGTGCCAGCAGCGCGCAGGGGAGCACCGGGGAGCTGTTTTTT | 14 | TRBV9 | . | . | TRBJ2-2
CASSLWRSGFLYF | TGTGCCAGCAGTTTATGGCGATCAGGGTTTCTGTATTTT | 13 | TRBV28 | . | . | TRBJ1-5
CASSQDPGQNTEAFF | TGTGCCAGCAGCCAAGATCCGGGGCAGAACACTGAAGCTTTCTTT | 15 | TRBV4-2 | . | . | TRBJ1-1
CASSFSGGDTGELFF | TGCGCCAGCAGCTTCTCAGGGGGAGATACCGGGGAGCTGTTTTTT | 15 | TRBV5-1 | TRBD1 | . | TRBJ2-2
CASSLRTGSETQYF | TGTGCCAGCAGCTTAAGAACAGGGTCGGAGACCCAGTACTTC | 14 | TRBV11-2 | . | . | TRBJ2-5
CASKEGPVNQPQHF | TGTGCCAGTAAGGAAGGACCGGTCAATCAGCCCCAGCATTTT | 14 | TRBV19 | . | . | TRBJ1-5
CASSPQGADRDRGYEQYF | TGTGCCAGCTCACCTCAAGGAGCTGACCGGGACAGGGGCTACGAGCAGTACTTC | 18 | TRBV18 | TRBD1 | . | TRBJ2-7
CASSLSGGGNTIYF | TGTGCCAGCAGTTTATCAGGGGGCGGAAACACCATATATTTT | 14 | TRBV28 | TRBD1 | once | TRBJ1-3
CASRGLSSLEETQYF | TGTGCCAGCAGAGGACTCTCCAGCCTCGAAGAGACCCAGTACTTC | 15 | TRBV6-6 | . | . | TRBJ2-5
CASSHSNQPQHF | TGTGCCAGCAGTCATAGCAATCAGCCCCAGCATTTT | 12 | TRBV28 | . | once | TRBJ1-5
CASRRDSGYTF | TGTGCCAGCAGAAGGGACAGCGGCTACACCTTC | 11 | TRBV9 | TRBD1 | . | TRBJ1-2
CASSPSNTDTQYF | TGTGCCAGCAGTCCTTCGAACACAGATACGCAGTATTTT | 13 | TRBV25-1 | . | . | TRBJ2-3
CASSPTGGTGELFF | TGTGCCAGCAGTCCTACAGGGGGCACCGGGGAGCTGTTTTTT | 14 | TRBV27 | TRBD1 | . | TRBJ2-2
CASSLVQGEAFF | TGTGCCAGCAGCTTAGTTCAGGGGGAAGCTTTCTTT | 12 | TRBV7-9 | . | . | TRBJ1-1